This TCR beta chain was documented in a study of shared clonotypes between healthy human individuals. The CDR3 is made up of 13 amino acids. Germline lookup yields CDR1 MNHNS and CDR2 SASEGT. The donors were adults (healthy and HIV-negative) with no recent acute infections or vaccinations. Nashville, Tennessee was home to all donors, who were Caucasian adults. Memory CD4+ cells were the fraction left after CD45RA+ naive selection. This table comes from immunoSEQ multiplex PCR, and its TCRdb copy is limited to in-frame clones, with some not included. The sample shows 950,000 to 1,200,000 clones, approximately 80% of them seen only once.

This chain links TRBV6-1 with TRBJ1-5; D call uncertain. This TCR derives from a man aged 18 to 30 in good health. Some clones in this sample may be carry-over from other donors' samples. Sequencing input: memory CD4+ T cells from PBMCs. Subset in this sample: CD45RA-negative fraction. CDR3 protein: CAGRRDSNQPQHF. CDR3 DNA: TGTGCTGGGAGGAGAGATAGCAATCAGCCCCAGCATTTT.